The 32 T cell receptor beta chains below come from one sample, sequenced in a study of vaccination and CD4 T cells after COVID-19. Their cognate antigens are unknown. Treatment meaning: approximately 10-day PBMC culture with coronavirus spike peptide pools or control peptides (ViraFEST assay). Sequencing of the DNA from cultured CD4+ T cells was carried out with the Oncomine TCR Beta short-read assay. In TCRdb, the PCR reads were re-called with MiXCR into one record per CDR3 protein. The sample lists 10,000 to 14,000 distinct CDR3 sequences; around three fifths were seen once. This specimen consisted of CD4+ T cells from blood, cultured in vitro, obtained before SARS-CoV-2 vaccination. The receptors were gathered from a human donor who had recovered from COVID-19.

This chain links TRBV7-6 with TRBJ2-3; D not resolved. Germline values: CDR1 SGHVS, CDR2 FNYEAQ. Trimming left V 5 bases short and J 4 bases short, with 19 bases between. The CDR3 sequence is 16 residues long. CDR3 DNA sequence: TGTGCCAGCAGCCGCGCCAAACCGAATGGTGCAGATACGCAGTATTTT. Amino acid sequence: CASSRAKPNGADTQYF.

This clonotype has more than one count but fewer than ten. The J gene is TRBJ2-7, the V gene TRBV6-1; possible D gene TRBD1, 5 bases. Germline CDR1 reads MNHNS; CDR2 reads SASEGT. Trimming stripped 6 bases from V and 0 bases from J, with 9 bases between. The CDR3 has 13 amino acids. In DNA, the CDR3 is TGTGCCAGCAGCCAGGACATCTCCTACGAGCAGTACTTC. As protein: CASSQDISYEQYF.

CDR3 protein: CASSLEQRGPEAFF. The DNA of the CDR3 is TGCGCCAGCAGCTTGGAACAGAGGGGACCTGAAGCTTTCTTT. The rearrangement uses TRBV5-1 and TRBJ1-1; D perhaps matches TRBD1 (5 bases). V shed 0 bases and J shed 6 bases, with 12 bases lying between them. CDR3 length: 14 residues. Germline V CDR1 and CDR2: SGHRS, YFSETQ.

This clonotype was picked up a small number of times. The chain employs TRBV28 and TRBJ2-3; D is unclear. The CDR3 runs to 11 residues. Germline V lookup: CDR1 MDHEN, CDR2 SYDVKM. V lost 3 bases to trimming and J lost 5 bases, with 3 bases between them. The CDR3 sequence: CASSLLDTQYF. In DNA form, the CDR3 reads TGTGCCAGCAGTTTGTTAGATACGCAGTATTTT.

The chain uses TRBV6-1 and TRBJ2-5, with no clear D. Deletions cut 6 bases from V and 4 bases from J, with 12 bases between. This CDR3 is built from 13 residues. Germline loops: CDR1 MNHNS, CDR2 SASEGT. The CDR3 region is CASSPNSLETQYF. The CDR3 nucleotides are TGTGCCAGCAGCCCGAACAGTTTAGAGACCCAGTACTTC.

CDR3 region: CASIGKYEQYF. DNA for the CDR3: TGTGCCAGCATTGGAAAGTACGAGCAGTACTTC. The chain uses TRBV25-1 and TRBJ2-7; D gene uncertain. From germline, CDR1 is MGHDK and CDR2 SYGVNS. The CDR3 is 11 amino acids. Trimming left V 7 bases short and J 4 bases short, with 8 bases between.

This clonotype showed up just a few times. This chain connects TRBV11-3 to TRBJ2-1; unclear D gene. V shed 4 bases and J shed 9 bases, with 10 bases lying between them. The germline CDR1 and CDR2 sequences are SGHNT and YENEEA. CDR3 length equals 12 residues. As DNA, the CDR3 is TGTGCCAGCAGCTCGTCTGACGGTGAGCAGTTCTTC. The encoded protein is CASSSSDGEQFF.

The CDR3 nucleotides read TGTGCCAGTAGTATCCAGGGGACCGCTTCTGGAAACACCATATATTTT. Amino acids: CASSIQGTASGNTIYF. The chain combines TRBV19 with TRBJ1-3, with TRBD1 as a possible D gene (6 bases). V was pared by 3 bases and J by 1 base, with 13 bases between. CDR3 length: 16 amino acids. Germline V gene data show CDR1 as LNHDA and CDR2 as SQIVND (reference sequence). The full variable domain, completed using reference TRBV19 and TRBJ1-3, is DGGITQSPKYLFRKEGQNVTLSCEQNLNHDAMYWYRQDPGQGLRLIYYSQIVNDFQKGDIAEGYSVSREKKESFPLTVTSAQKNPTAFYLCASSIQGTASGNTIYFGEGSWLTVV.

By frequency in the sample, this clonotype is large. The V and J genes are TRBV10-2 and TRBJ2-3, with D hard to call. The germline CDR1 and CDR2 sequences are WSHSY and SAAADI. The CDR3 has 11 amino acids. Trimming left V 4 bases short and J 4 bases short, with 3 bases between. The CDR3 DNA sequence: TGCGCCAGCAGTGGAGCAGATACGCAGTATTTT. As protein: CASSGADTQYF.

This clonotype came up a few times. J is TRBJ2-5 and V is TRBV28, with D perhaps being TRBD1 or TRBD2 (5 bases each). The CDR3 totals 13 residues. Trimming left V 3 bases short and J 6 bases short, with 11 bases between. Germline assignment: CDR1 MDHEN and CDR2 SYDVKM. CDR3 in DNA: TGTGCCAGCAGTTTCGGGGCGGTGAAGACCCAGTACTTC. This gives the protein CASSFGAVKTQYF.

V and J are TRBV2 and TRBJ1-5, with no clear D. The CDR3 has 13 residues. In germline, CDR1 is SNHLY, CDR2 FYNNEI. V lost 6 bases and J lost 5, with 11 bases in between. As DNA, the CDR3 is TGTGCCAGCAGCCCCCCCGGAGATCAGCCCCAGCATTTT. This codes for CASSPPGDQPQHF.

The CDR3 DNA follows: TGCAGTGCCGCGCTCTATGGCTACACCTTC. Its protein product is CSAALYGYTF. The gene calls are TRBV20-1 and TRBJ1-2; D is undetermined. The CDR3 has 10 amino acids. Trimming took off 6 bases at V and 4 bases at J, with 6 bases between the two ends. Germline V gene sequence: CDR1 DFQATT, CDR2 SNEGSKA (reference sequence).

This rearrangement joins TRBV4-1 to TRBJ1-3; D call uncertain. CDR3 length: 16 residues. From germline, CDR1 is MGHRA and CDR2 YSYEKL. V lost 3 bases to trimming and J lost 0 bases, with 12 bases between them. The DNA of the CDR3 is TGCGCCAGCAGCCAGGTCTGGCTGCTCTCTGGAAACACCATATATTTT. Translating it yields CASSQVWLLSGNTIYF.

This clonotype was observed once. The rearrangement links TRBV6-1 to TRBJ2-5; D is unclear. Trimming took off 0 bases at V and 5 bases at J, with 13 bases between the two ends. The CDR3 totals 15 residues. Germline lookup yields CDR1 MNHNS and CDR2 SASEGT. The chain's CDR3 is CASSEALPAWETQYF. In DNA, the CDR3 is TGTGCCAGCAGTGAAGCGCTTCCAGCCTGGGAGACCCAGTACTTC.

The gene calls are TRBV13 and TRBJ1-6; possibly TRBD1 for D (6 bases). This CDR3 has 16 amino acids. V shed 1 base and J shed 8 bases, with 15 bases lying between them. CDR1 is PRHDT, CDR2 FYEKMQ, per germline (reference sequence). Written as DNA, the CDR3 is TGTGCCAGCAGCTTAGCCGCGGGGGCGCATTATTCACCCCTCCACTTT. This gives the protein CASSLAAGAHYSPLHF.

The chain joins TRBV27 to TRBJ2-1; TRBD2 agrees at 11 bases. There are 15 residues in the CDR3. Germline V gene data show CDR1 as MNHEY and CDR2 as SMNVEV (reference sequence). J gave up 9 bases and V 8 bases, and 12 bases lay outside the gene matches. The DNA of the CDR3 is TGTGCCAGCTTTCCAGTAGCGGGAGGGGGGCTTGAGCAGTTCTTC. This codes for CASFPVAGGGLEQFF.

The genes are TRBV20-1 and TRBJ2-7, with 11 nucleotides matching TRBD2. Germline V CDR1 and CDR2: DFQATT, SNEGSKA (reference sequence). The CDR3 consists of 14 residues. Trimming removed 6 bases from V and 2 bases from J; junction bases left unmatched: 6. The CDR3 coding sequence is TGCAGTGCCGGGACTAGCGGCCTCACCTACGAGCAGTACTTC. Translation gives CSAGTSGLTYEQYF.

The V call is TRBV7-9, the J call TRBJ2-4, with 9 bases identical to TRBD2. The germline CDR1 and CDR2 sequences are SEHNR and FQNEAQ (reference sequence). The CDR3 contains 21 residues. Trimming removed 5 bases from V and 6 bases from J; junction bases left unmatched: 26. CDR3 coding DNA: TGTGCCAGCAGCCAAGGGGGGACCAGGGGGGCCCTAGCGGGAATTAGAAACATTCAGTACTTC. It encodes CASSQGGTRGALAGIRNIQYF.

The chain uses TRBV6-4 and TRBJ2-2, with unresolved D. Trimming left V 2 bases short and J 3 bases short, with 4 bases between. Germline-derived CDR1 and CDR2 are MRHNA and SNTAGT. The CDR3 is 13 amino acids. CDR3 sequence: CASSDRDTGELFF. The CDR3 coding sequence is TGTGCCAGCAGTGACAGGGACACCGGGGAGCTGTTTTTT.

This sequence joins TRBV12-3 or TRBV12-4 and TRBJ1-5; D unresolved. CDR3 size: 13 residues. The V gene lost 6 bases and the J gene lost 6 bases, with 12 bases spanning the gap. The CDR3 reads CASSTFSGQPQHF. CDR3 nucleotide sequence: TGTGCCAGCAGCACCTTCAGCGGTCAGCCCCAGCATTTT.

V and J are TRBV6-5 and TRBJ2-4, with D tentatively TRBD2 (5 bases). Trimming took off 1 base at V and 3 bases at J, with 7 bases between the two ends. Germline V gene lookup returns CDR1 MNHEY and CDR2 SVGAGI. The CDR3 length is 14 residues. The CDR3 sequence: CASSYFAGKNIQYF. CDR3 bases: TGTGCCAGCAGTTACTTCGCGGGCAAAAACATTCAGTACTTC.

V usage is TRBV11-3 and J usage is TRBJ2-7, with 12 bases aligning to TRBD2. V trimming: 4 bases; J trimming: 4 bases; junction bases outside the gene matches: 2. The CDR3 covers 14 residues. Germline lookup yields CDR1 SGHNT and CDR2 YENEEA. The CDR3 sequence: CASSSGTSGYEQYF. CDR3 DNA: TGTGCCAGCAGCTCCGGGACTAGCGGGTACGAGCAGTACTTC. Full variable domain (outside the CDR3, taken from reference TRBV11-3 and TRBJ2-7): EAGVVQSPRYKIIEKKQPVAFWCNPISGHNTLYWYLQNLGQGPELLIRYENEEAVDDSQLPKDRFSAERLKGVDSTLKIQPAELGDSAVYLCASSSGTSGYEQYFGPGTRLTVT.

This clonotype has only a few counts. CDR3 nucleotides: TGTGCCAGCAGTGGGACAGGGGCCGAGAACTATGGCTACACCTTC. Protein: CASSGTGAENYGYTF. This chain connects TRBV2 to TRBJ1-2; 9 nucleotides align to TRBD1. Germline V lookup: CDR1 SNHLY, CDR2 FYNNEI. V was clipped by 4 bases and J by 2 bases; unmatched bases: 5. The CDR3 length is 15 residues.

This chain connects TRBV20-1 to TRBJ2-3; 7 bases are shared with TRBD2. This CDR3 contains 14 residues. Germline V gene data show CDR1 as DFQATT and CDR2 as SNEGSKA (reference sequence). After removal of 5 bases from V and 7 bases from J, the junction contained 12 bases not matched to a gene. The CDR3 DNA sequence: TGCAGTGCTCCTACTGGGCGGGAGTCGAATACGCAGTATTTT. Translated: CSAPTGRESNTQYF.

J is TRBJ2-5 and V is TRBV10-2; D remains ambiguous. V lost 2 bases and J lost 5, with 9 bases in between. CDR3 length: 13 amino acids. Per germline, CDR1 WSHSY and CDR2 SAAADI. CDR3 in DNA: TGCGCCAGCAGTGAGGTGTGGGGTGAGACCCAGTACTTC. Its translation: CASSEVWGETQYF.

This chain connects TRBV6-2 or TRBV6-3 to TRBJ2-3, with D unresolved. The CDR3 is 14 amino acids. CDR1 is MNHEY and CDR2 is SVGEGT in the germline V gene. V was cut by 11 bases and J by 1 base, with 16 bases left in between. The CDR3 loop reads CACTRTTGTDTQYF. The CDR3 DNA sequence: TGTGCCTGCACCCGGACCACCGGCACAGATACGCAGTATTTT.

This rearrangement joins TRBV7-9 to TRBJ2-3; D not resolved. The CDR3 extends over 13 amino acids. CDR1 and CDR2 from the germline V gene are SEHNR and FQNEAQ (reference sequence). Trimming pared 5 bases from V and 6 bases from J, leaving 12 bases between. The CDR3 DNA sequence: TGTGCCAGCAGCCAGCCGTACCCCGATACGCAGTATTTT. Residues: CASSQPYPDTQYF.

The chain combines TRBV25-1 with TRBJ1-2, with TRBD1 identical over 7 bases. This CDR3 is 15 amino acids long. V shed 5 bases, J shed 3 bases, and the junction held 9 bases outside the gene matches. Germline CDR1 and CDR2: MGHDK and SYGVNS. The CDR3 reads CASSPRTGIHYGYTF. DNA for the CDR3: TGTGCCAGCAGTCCCCGGACAGGCATCCACTATGGCTACACCTTC.

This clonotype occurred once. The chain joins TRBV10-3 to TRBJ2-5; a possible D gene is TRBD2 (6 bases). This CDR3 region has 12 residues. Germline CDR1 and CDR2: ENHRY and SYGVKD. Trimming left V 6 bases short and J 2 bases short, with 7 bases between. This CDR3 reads CAIRGTQETQYF. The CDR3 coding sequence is TGTGCCATCAGGGGGACTCAAGAGACCCAGTACTTC.

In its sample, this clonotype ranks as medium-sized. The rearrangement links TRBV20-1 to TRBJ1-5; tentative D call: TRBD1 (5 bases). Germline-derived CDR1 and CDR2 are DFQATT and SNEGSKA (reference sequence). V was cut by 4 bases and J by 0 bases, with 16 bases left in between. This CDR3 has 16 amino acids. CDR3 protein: CSANKDSGNSNQPQHF. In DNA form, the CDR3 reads TGCAGTGCTAACAAAGACAGTGGAAATAGCAATCAGCCCCAGCATTTT.

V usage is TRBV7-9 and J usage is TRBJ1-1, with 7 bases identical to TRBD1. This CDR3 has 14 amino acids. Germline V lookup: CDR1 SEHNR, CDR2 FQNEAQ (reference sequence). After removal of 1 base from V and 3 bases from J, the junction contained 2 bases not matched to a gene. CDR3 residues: CASSLGDRDTEAFF. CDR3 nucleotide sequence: TGTGCCAGCAGCTTAGGTGACAGGGACACTGAAGCTTTCTTT.

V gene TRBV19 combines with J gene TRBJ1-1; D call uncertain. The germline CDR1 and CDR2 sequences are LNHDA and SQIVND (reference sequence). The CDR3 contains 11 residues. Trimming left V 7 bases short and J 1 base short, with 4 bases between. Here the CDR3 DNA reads TGTGCCAGTAAGGAGAACACTGAAGCTTTCTTT. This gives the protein CASKENTEAFF.